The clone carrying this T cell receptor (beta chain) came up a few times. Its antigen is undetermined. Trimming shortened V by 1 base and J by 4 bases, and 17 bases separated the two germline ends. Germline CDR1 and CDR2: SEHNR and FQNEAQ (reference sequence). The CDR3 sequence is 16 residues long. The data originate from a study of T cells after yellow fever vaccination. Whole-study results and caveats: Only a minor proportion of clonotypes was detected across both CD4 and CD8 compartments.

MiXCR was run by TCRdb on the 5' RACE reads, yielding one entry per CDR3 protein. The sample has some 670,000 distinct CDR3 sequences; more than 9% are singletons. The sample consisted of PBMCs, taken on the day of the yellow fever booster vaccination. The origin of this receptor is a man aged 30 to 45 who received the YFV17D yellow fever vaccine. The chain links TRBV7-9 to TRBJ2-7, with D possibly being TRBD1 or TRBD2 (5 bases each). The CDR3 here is CASSLDTGLPPYEQYF. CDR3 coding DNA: TGTGCCAGCAGCTTAGATACGGGGCTTCCGCCTTACGAGCAGTACTTC.